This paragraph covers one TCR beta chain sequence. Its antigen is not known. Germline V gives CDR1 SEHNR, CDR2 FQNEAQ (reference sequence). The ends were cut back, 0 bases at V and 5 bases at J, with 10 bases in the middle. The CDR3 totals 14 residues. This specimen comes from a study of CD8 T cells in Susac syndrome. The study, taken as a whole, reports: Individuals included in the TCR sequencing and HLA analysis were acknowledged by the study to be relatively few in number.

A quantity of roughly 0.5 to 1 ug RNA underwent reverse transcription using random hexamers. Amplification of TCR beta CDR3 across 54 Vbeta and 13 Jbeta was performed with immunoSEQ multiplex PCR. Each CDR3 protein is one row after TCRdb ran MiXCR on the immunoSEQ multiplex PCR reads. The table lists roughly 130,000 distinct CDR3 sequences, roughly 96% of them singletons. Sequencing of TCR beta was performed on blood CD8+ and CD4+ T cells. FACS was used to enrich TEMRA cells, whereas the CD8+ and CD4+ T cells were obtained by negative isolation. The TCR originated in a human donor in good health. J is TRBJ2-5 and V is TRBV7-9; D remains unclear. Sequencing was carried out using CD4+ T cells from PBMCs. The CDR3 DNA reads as TGTGCCAGCAGCTTAGCGGGCATGGCGGAGACCCAGTACTTC. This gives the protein CASSLAGMAETQYF.